This T cell receptor beta chain was sequenced during a study of cytomegalovirus exposure and HLA in healthy donors. Worth noting for this clone: Antigen: not known.

CDR3 length: 12 amino acids. Germline values: CDR1 PRHDT, CDR2 FYEKMQ (reference sequence). V was clipped by 5 bases and J by 7 bases, with 9 bases between them. Broader study findings: Cytomegalovirus-associated status was assigned to some 160 TCR beta chains. The study found most TCR sequences rare, yet found some public TCRs in many donors.

TCRdb keeps only in-frame clones here, not all; method: immunoSEQ multiplex PCR. Of about 160,000 clones listed, approximately 88% are singletons. This TCR was sampled from a man aged 25-45 years in good health and CMV-seropositive. Sample: PBMCs. The genes are TRBV13 and TRBJ2-1; unclear D gene. The CDR3 sequence: CASSPSPNEQFF. CDR3 in DNA: TGTGCCAGCAGCCCGTCCCCGAATGAGCAGTTCTTC. The full variable domain, with the rest looked up from reference TRBV13 and TRBJ2-1, is AAGVIQSPRHLIKEKRETATLKCYPIPRHDTVYWYQQGPGQDPQFLISFYEKMQSDKGSIPDRFSAQQFSDYHSELNMSSLELGDSALYFCASSPSPNEQFFGPGTRLTVL.